This TCR beta chain was recovered during a study of T cell responses to AZD1222 COVID-19 vaccine. Study summary: Second-dose timings of about 4 or about 12 weeks were pooled. Study-wide points: Spike-wide vaccine-associated CD4 TCRs dominated at 160-218 and 743-854. Females made up more of the donors, who were largely white British, and clonal diversity may have come out too low. Only after the peak T cell response were repertoires sampled.

Here immunoSEQ multiplex PCR was the method, and the copy in TCRdb shows in-frame clones only, minus some. Among about 150,000 clones listed, about 88% were seen once. Note on this clone: Antigen unknown.

The CDR3 is 17 residues long. The receptor comes from an adult in good health. The chain uses TRBV21-1 and TRBJ2-2; the D call of TRBD2 is as the table states it, not checked on the DNA. TRBV21-1 is listed as a pseudogene. The sample consisted of peripheral blood, taken on day 0 of AZD1222 vaccination. The chain's CDR3 is CAILGLAASSRTGELFF. CDR3 DNA sequence: TGTGCCATCCTCGGACTAGCGGCCTCCTCCCGCACCGGGGAGCTGTTTTTT.